A single sample gave rise to the 24 T cell receptor beta chains below, sequenced in a study of radiotherapy plus CTLA-4 blockade in lung cancer. Only in-frame clones appear in the TCRdb table, and some are missing; sequencing was by immunoSEQ multiplex PCR. The sample contains about 24,000 clones, about 71% of which appear only once. Sequenced here: peripheral blood, sampled from a patient treated with radiotherapy plus ipilimumab. The receptors were sampled from a human donor with non-small cell lung cancer whose response to radiotherapy plus ipilimumab could not be evaluated.

The count of this clone is one. The CDR3 loop is CAISGLVTDTQYF. The CDR3 DNA reads as TGTGCCATCAGTGGACTAGTCACAGATACGCAGTATTTT. This chain links TRBV10-3 with TRBJ2-3, with D possibly TRBD2 on 6 matching bases. CDR3 size: 13 residues. The V gene lost 4 bases and the J gene lost 2 bases, with 7 bases spanning the gap. Germline V CDR1 and CDR2: ENHRY, SYGVKD.

DNA for the CDR3: TGTGCCAGCACAAGAGAAAGGGGCCACGAGCAGTACTTC. Protein product: CASTRERGHEQYF. The rearrangement joins TRBV11-2 to TRBJ2-7; D is possibly TRBD1 (5 bases). Germline V CDR1 and CDR2: SGHAT, FQNNGV. The V end lost 7 bases, the J end lost 5 bases, and 15 bases lay between the germline ends. The CDR3 is 13 amino acids.

As DNA, the CDR3 is TGTGCCAGTAGTATAGATCGGATTAGCGGGGTTGGAGAGCAGTACTTC. Protein product: CASSIDRISGVGEQYF. The V gene is TRBV19, the J gene TRBJ2-7, with 8 bases fitting TRBD2. Trimming cost V 0 bases and J 7 bases; bases outside gene matches: 11. Germline V gene sequence: CDR1 LNHDA, CDR2 SQIVND (reference sequence). The CDR3 totals 16 residues.

V usage is TRBV7-6 and J usage is TRBJ2-7; no firm D call. With 5 bases removed from V and 3 bases from J, the gap between germline ends came to 11 bases. From germline, CDR1 is SGHVS and CDR2 FNYEAQ. The CDR3 sequence is 13 residues long. This CDR3 is CASSPGSLYEQYF. The CDR3 DNA is TGTGCCAGCAGCCCGGGTAGTCTCTACGAGCAGTACTTC.

V is TRBV6-5 and J is TRBJ2-7, with 7 bases fitting TRBD2. After removal of 2 bases from V and 4 bases from J, the junction contained 8 bases not matched to a gene. Germline CDR1 reads MNHEY; CDR2 reads SVGAGI. The length of the CDR3 is 15 residues. The DNA for the CDR3 is TGTGCCAGCAGTTACCGAACGGGGAGGGGATACGAGCAGTACTTC. Amino acid sequence: CASSYRTGRGYEQYF.

V usage is TRBV10-3 and J usage is TRBJ1-1; 10 bases fit TRBD1. The germline V gene encodes CDR1 ENHRY and CDR2 SYGVKD. V was clipped by 10 bases and J by 3 bases; unmatched bases: 5. The CDR3 is made up of 13 amino acids. The CDR3 nucleotides read TGTGCCAGCCAGACAGGGGGCCACACTGAAGCTTTCTTT. Translated: CASQTGGHTEAFF.

This clone has more than one count but fewer than ten. The V gene is TRBV7-9, the J gene TRBJ1-4; no firm D call. Germline-derived CDR1 and CDR2 are SEHNR and FQNEAQ (reference sequence). This CDR3 is 14 amino acids long. Trimming stripped 2 bases from V and 4 bases from J, with 8 bases between. In DNA form, the CDR3 reads TGTGCCAGCAGCTTAAACGTCGGTAATGAAAAACTGTTTTTT. This translates into CASSLNVGNEKLFF.

This clone was seen only a few times. The chain couples TRBV11-3 to TRBJ1-1; 10 nucleotides line up with TRBD1. The CDR3 runs 16 residues. V trimming: 4 bases; J trimming: 4 bases; junction bases outside the gene matches: 9. Germline CDR1 and CDR2: SGHNT and YENEEA. As DNA, the CDR3 is TGTGCCAGCAGCTACCGCGCCGGGACAGGGGTCACTGAAGCTTTCTTT. Encoded protein: CASSYRAGTGVTEAFF.

The chain uses TRBV4-3 and TRBJ1-4; 7 bases are shared with TRBD1. Trimming removed 5 bases from V and 5 bases from J; junction bases left unmatched: 14. Germline CDR1 LGHNA, CDR2 YSLEER. The CDR3 contains 17 residues. CDR3 bases: TGCGCCAGCAGCTACAGCTGGGAAGGGGGCGCAAATGAAAAACTGTTTTTT. This sequence encodes CASSYSWEGGANEKLFF.

The chain carries TRBV19 and TRBJ2-5; D is possibly TRBD2 (6 bases). Germline V gene lookup returns CDR1 LNHDA and CDR2 SQIVND (reference sequence). The CDR3 totals 14 residues. V lost 3 bases and J 2 bases, leaving 10 bases between the germline ends. This CDR3 is CASSIRGLQETQYF. CDR3 in DNA: TGTGCCAGTAGTATCCGGGGACTGCAAGAGACCCAGTACTTC. The entire variable domain, with the rest obtained from reference TRBV19 and TRBJ2-5, is as follows: DGGITQSPKYLFRKEGQNVTLSCEQNLNHDAMYWYRQDPGQGLRLIYYSQIVNDFQKGDIAEGYSVSREKKESFPLTVTSAQKNPTAFYLCASSIRGLQETQYFGPGTRLLVL.

This clone was counted only a few times. The V call is TRBV7-9, the J call TRBJ1-4; D might be TRBD1 (6 bases). The CDR3 sequence is 13 residues long. V lost 4 bases to trimming and J lost 8 bases, with 11 bases between them. Germline CDR1 SEHNR, CDR2 FQNEAQ (reference sequence). The CDR3 DNA is TGTGCCAGCAGCTCAGAACAGGGCGAAAAACTGTTTTTT. It specifies CASSSEQGEKLFF.

The V gene is TRBV5-4, the J gene TRBJ2-5; D might be TRBD2 (7 bases). V was shortened by 4 bases and J by 5 bases, with 18 bases between the two germline ends. CDR1 and CDR2 (germline): SGHNT, YYREEE (reference sequence). This CDR3 spans 15 amino acids. The CDR3 here is CASSREGEGRETQYF. The CDR3 bases are TGTGCCAGCAGCAGGGAGGGGGAGGGTCGGGAGACCCAGTACTTC.

J is TRBJ2-5 and V is TRBV27, with 7 bases lining up with TRBD2. The CDR3 has 16 amino acids. CDR1 MNHEY and CDR2 SMNVEV come from the germline V gene (reference sequence). V gave up 4 bases and J gave up 2 bases; unmatched junction bases: 10. The CDR3: CASSYLGGGKQETQYF. The CDR3 nucleotides are TGTGCCAGCAGTTATTTGGGGGGGGGAAAACAAGAGACCCAGTACTTC.

This clone showed up just once. The chain carries TRBV5-4 and TRBJ2-5; the match to TRBD2 covers 10 bases. Germline V gives CDR1 SGHNT, CDR2 YYREEE (reference sequence). J gave up 2 bases and V 7 bases, and 8 bases lay outside the gene matches. This CDR3 comprises 15 residues. In nucleotides, the CDR3 is TGTGCCAGCTACCTACGAGCGGGAGGGCAAGAGACCCAGTACTTC. It encodes CASYLRAGGQETQYF.

The chain is built from TRBV6-5 and TRBJ1-3; D is unresolved. In germline, CDR1 is MNHEY, CDR2 SVGAGI. CDR3 length: 15 amino acids. The V end lost 5 bases, the J end lost 0 bases, and 11 bases lay between the germline ends. The CDR3 bases are TGTGCCAGCAGTAGACGACGGGACTCTGGAAACACCATATATTTT. Amino acids: CASSRRRDSGNTIYF.

The CDR3 reads CASSQGHSTNEKLFF. The CDR3 DNA is TGCGCCAGCAGCCAAGGTCACTCAACTAATGAAAAACTGTTTTTT. V usage is TRBV4-3 and J usage is TRBJ1-4; no clear D gene. Germline V gene sequence: CDR1 LGHNA, CDR2 YSLEER. The CDR3 runs to 15 residues. The germline V and J ends were trimmed by 1 base and 0 bases, with 6 bases remaining between them.

The genes are TRBV5-1 and TRBJ2-5, with D unclear. The CDR3 has 14 residues. Germline-derived CDR1 and CDR2 are SGHRS and YFSETQ. V was shortened by 0 bases and J by 4 bases, with 10 bases between the two germline ends. The CDR3 coding sequence is TGCGCCAGCAGCTTGGGCCCCGCGCCAGAGACCCAGTACTTC. Amino acids: CASSLGPAPETQYF.

V usage is TRBV29-1 and J usage is TRBJ2-4; possibly TRBD2 for D (5 bases). V gave up 6 bases and J gave up 5 bases, with 14 bases separating them. Germline V CDR1 and CDR2: SQVTM, ANQGSEA. The CDR3 is 13 residues long. The CDR3 nucleotides read TGCAGCGTCGGAGGTAGGGCCGAAAACATTCAGTACTTC. Translating gives CSVGGRAENIQYF. Using reference TRBV29-1 and TRBJ2-4 for the parts outside the CDR3, the full variable domain is SAVISQKPSRDICQRGTSLTIQCQVDSQVTMMFWYRQQPGQSLTLIATANQGSEATYESGFVIDKFPISRPNLTFSTLTVSNMSPEDSSIYLCSVGGRAENIQYFGAGTRLSVL.

The J gene is TRBJ1-2, the V gene TRBV29-1, with D possibly matching TRBD1 (5 bases). This CDR3 is built from 14 residues. V was cut by 0 bases and J by 3 bases, with 11 bases left in between. Germline CDR1 is SQVTM and CDR2 is ANQGSEA. The CDR3 protein is CSVEDPGGDYGYTF. As DNA, the CDR3 is TGCAGCGTTGAAGATCCCGGGGGGGACTATGGCTACACCTTC.

The chain is built from TRBV2 and TRBJ2-5; 7 bases map to TRBD2. J was trimmed by 1 base and V by 1 base; bases with no gene match: 9. This CDR3 comprises 17 residues. Germline assignment: CDR1 SNHLY and CDR2 FYNNEI. CDR3 nucleotide sequence: TGTGCCAGCAGTGAAGGGATAGCGGGCGCTCCCCAAGAGACCCAGTACTTC. Protein product: CASSEGIAGAPQETQYF.

This clone showed up just a few times. The CDR3 spells CASSGDRGVDTQYF. In nucleotides, the CDR3 is TGTGCCAGCAGCGGAGACAGGGGAGTGGATACGCAGTATTTT. The chain is built from TRBV7-2 and TRBJ2-3; 8 nucleotides align to TRBD1. Germline V CDR1 and CDR2: SGHTA, FQGNSA. This CDR3 has 14 amino acids. V trimming: 5 bases; J trimming: 6 bases; junction bases outside the gene matches: 7.

The J gene is TRBJ2-5, the V gene TRBV18; maybe TRBD1 (6 bases). Germline CDR1 KGHSH, CDR2 LQKENI. The germline V and J ends were trimmed by 2 bases and 2 bases, with 9 bases remaining between them. The CDR3 loop spans 14 amino acids. CDR3 sequence (DNA): TGTGCCAGCTCACCAATTGACAGGCAAGAGACCCAGTACTTC. Its translation: CASSPIDRQETQYF.

The chain carries TRBV5-4 and TRBJ2-7; 8 positions agree with TRBD1. Germline V gene sequence: CDR1 SGHNT, CDR2 YYREEE (reference sequence). The CDR3 extends over 15 amino acids. V lost 0 bases and J lost 3; bases outside the gene matches: 5. Here the CDR3 reads CASSLGGTGRYEQYF. As DNA, the CDR3 is TGTGCCAGCAGCTTGGGCGGGACAGGTCGCTACGAGCAGTACTTC.

V usage is TRBV29-1 and J usage is TRBJ2-3; 10 positions agree with TRBD2. The CDR3 sequence is 13 residues long. The V gene's germline CDR1 is SQVTM and CDR2 ANQGSEA. The V segment lost 8 bases and the J segment 6 bases; nucleotides outside the gene matches: 8. In DNA form, the CDR3 reads TGCAGCCCCCTACTAGCGGGACTCGATACGCAGTATTTT. It is translated as CSPLLAGLDTQYF.